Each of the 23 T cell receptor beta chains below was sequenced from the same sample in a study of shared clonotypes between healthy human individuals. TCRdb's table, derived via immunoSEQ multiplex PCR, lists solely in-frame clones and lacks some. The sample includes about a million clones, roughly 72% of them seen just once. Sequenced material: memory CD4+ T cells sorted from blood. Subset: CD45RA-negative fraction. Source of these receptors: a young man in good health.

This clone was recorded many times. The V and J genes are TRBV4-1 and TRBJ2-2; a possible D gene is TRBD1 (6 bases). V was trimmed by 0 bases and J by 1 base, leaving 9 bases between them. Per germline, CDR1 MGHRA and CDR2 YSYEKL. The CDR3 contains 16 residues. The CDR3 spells CASSQDPGVNTGELFF. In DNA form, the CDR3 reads TGCGCCAGCAGCCAAGATCCAGGGGTGAACACCGGGGAGCTGTTTTTT.

CDR3 nucleotides: TGTGCCAGTAGTATAGGCACAGGGAACTATGGCTACACCTTC. Translation gives CASSIGTGNYGYTF. The V gene is TRBV19, the J gene TRBJ1-2, with a tentative D call TRBD1 (6 bases). The CDR3 sequence is 14 residues long. Per germline, CDR1 LNHDA and CDR2 SQIVND (reference sequence). V was cut by 1 base and J by 2 bases, with 8 bases left in between.

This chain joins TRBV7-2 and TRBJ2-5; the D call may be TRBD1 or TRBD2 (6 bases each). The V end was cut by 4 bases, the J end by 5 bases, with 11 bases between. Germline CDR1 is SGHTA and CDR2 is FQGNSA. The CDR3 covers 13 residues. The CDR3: CASSSLGGETQYF. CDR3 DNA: TGTGCCAGCAGCTCACTAGGGGGGGAGACCCAGTACTTC.

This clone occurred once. CDR3 DNA sequence: TGTGCCAGCAGCTTCTCCCCCACGAACGAGCAGTACTTC. This encodes CASSFSPTNEQYF. The chain joins TRBV7-2 to TRBJ2-7; D is uncertain. CDR3 length: 13 residues. V was clipped by 3 bases and J by 5 bases, with 11 bases between them. The germline CDR1 and CDR2 sequences are SGHTA and FQGNSA.

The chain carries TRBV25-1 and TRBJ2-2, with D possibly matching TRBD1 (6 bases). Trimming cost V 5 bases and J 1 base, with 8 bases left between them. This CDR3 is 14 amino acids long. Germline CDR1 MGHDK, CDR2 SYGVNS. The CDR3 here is CASSSDRNTGELFF. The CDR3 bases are TGTGCCAGCAGTTCGGACAGGAACACCGGGGAGCTGTTTTTT. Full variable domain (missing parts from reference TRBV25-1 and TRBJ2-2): EADIYQTPRYLVIGTGKKITLECSQTMGHDKMYWYQQDPGMELHLIHYSYGVNSTEKGDLSSESTVSRIRTEHFPLTLESARPSHTSQYLCASSSDRNTGELFFGEGSRLTVL.

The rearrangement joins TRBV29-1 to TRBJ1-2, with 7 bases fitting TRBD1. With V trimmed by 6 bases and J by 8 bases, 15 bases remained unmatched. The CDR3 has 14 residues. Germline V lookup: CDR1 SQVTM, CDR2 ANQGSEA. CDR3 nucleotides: TGCAGCGTCGAGTCGGGACAGTGGCAAAGGGGCTACACCTTC. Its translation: CSVESGQWQRGYTF. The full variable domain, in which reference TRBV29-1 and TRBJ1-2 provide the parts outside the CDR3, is SAVISQKPSRDICQRGTSLTIQCQVDSQVTMMFWYRQQPGQSLTLIATANQGSEATYESGFVIDKFPISRPNLTFSTLTVSNMSPEDSSIYLCSVESGQWQRGYTFGSGTRLTVV.

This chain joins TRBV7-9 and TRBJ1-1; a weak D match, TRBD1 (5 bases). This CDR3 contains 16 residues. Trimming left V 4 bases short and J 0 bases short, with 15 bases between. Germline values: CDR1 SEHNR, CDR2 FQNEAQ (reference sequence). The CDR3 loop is CASSSWGGVLNTEAFF. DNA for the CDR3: TGTGCCAGCAGCTCCTGGGGGGGTGTCCTGAACACTGAAGCTTTCTTT. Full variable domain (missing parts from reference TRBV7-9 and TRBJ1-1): DTGVSQNPRHKITKRGQNVTFRCDPISEHNRLYWYRQTLGQGPEFLTYFQNEAQLEKSRLLSDRFSAERPKGSFSTLEIQRTEQGDSAMYLCASSSWGGVLNTEAFFGQGTRLTVV.

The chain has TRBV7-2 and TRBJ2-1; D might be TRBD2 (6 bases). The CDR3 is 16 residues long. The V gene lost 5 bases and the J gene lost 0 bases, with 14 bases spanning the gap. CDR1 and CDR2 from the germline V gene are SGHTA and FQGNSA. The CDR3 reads CASSPSLALSYNEQFF. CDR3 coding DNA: TGTGCCAGCAGCCCCTCACTAGCCCTCTCCTACAATGAGCAGTTCTTC.

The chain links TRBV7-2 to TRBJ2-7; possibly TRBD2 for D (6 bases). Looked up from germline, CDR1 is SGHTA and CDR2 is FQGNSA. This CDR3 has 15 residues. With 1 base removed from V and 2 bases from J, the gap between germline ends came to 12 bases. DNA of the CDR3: TGTGCCAGCAGCTTAGGGACGGCGGGAACCTACGAGCAGTACTTC. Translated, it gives CASSLGTAGTYEQYF.

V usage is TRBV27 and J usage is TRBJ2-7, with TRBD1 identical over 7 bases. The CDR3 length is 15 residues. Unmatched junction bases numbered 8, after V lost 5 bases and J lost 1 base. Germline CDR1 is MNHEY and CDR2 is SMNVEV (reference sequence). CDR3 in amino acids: CASSVQGFISYEQYF. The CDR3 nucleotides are TGTGCCAGCAGTGTACAGGGGTTTATATCCTACGAGCAGTACTTC.

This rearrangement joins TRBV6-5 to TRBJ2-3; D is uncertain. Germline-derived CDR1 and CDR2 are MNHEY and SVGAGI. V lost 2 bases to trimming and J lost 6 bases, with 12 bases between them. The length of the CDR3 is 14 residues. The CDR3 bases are TGTGCCAGCAGTTACGGTCTCGCGTCTGATACGCAGTATTTT. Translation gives CASSYGLASDTQYF.

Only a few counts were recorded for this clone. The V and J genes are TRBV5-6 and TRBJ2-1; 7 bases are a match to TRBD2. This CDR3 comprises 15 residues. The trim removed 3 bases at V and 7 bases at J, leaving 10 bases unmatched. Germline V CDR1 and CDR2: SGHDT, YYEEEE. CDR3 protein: CASSSGTMRANEQFF. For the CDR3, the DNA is TGTGCCAGCAGCTCCGGGACTATGAGGGCGAATGAGCAGTTCTTC.

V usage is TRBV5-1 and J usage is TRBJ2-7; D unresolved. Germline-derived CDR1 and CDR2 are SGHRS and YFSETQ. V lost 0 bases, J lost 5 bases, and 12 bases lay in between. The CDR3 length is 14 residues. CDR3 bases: TGCGCCAGCAGCTTGGAAGGGCTTCGGCACGAGCAGTACTTC. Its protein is CASSLEGLRHEQYF.

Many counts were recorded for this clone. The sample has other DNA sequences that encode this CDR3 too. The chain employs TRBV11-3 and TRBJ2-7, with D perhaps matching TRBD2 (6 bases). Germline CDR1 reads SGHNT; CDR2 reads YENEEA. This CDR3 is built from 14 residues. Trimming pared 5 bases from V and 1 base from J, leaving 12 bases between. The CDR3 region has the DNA TGTGCCAGCAGCCTAGGGCGGGGTTCCTACGAGCAGTACTTC. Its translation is CASSLGRGSYEQYF. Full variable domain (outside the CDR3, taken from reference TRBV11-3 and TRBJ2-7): EAGVVQSPRYKIIEKKQPVAFWCNPISGHNTLYWYLQNLGQGPELLIRYENEEAVDDSQLPKDRFSAERLKGVDSTLKIQPAELGDSAVYLCASSLGRGSYEQYFGPGTRLTVT.

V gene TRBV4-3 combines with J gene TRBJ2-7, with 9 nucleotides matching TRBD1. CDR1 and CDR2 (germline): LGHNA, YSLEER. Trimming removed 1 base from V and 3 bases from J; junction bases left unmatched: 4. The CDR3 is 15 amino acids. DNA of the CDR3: TGCGCCAGCAGCCAAGCGGGACAGGGAGTCTACGAGCAGTACTTC. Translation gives CASSQAGQGVYEQYF.

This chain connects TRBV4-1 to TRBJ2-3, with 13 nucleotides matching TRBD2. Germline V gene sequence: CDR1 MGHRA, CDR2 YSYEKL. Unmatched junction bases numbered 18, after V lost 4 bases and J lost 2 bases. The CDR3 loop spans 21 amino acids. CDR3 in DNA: TGCGCCAGCAGCCGAATAAGGGTTGGCAAGGGACTAGCGGGGCTCACAGATACGCAGTATTTT. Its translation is CASSRIRVGKGLAGLTDTQYF.

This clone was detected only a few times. This CDR3 is CASSSIDGSLYEQYF. In DNA form, the CDR3 reads TGTGCCAGCAGTTCGATCGACGGGAGCTTATACGAGCAGTACTTC. The V call is TRBV27, the J call TRBJ2-7; D perhaps matches TRBD2 (6 bases). V was clipped by 4 bases and J by 4 bases, with 17 bases between them. This CDR3 is built from 15 residues. Germline values: CDR1 MNHEY, CDR2 SMNVEV (reference sequence).

CDR3 residues: CASSLRRAQETQYF. The DNA of the CDR3 is TGTGCCAGCAGCTTACGGAGGGCCCAAGAGACCCAGTACTTC. The chain couples TRBV7-2 to TRBJ2-5; D possibly corresponds to TRBD2 (6 bases). Germline CDR1 SGHTA, CDR2 FQGNSA. The CDR3 extends over 14 amino acids. V was pared by 2 bases and J by 1 base, with 8 bases between.

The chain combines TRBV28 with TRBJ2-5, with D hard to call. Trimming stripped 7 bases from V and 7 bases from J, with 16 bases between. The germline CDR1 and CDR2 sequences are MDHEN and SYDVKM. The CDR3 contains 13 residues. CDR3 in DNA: TGTGCCAGCAACCCCAAGGTCGCGCGGACCCAGTACTTC. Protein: CASNPKVARTQYF.

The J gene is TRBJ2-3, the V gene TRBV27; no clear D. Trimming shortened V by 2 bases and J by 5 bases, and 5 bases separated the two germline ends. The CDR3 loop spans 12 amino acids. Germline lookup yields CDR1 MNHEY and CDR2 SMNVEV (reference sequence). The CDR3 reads CASSLTRDTQYF. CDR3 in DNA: TGTGCCAGCAGTTTAACCAGAGATACGCAGTATTTT.

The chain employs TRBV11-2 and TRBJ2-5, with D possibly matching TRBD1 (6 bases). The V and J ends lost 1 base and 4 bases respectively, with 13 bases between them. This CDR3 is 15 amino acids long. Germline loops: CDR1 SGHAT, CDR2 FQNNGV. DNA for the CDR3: TGTGCCAGCAGCTTAGTTGGGCTAGGGGGAGAGACCCAGTACTTC. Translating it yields CASSLVGLGGETQYF.

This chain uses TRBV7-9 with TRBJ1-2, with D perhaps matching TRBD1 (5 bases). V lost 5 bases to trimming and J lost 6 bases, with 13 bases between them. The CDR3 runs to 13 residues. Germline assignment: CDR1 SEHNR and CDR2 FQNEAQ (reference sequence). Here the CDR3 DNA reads TGTGCCAGCAGCCCGAGGCCAGGGAATGGCTACACCTTC. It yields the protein CASSPRPGNGYTF.

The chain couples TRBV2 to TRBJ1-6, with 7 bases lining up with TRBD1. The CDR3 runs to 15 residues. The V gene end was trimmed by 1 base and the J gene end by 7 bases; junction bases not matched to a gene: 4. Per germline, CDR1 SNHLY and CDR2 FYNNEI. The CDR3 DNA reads TGTGCCAGCAGTGAAGTGCTACAGGGGAATTCACCCCTCCACTTT. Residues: CASSEVLQGNSPLHF.